This T cell receptor (beta chain) was identified in a study of cytomegalovirus exposure and HLA in healthy donors. Whole-study findings and limits: Using the classifier, cytomegalovirus status was reportedly diagnosed with high specificity and sensitivity. Cytomegalovirus association was listed for 170 or so TCR beta chains.

CDR1 is LNHDA, CDR2 SQIVND, per germline (reference sequence). Losses at the gene ends were 10 bases for V and 8 bases for J; bases not matched to a gene: 7. The CDR3 extends over 12 amino acids. This table comes from immunoSEQ multiplex PCR, and its TCRdb copy is limited to in-frame clones, with some not included. This table has tens of thousands of clones, around 95% appearing once. The donors were part of the roughly 120-subject validation cohort, which stood apart from the 666-subject first cohort. With respect to this clone: Its antigen is unidentified.

Sequenced sample: PBMCs. The chain uses TRBV19 and TRBJ1-1; 10 bases are a match to TRBD1. The origin of this receptor is a man between 18 and 35 years old in good health and CMV-seronegative. CDR3 sequence: CATRQGAQEAFF. CDR3 nucleotides: TGTGCCACCAGACAGGGGGCGCAGGAAGCTTTCTTT.